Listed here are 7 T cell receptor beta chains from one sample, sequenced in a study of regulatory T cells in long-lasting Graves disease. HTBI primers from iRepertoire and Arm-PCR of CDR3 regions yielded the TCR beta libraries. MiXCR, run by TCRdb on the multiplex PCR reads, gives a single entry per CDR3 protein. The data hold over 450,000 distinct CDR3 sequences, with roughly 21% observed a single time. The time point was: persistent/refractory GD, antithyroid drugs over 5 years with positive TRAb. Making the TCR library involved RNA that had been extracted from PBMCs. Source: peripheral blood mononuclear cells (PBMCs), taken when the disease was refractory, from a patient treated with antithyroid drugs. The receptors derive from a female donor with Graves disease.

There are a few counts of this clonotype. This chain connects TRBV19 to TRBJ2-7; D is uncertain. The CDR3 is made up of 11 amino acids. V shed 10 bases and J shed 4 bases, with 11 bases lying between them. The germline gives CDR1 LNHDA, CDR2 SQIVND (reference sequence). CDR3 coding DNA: TGTGCCACCTCGTCGGATTACGAGCAGTACTTC. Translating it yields CATSSDYEQYF.

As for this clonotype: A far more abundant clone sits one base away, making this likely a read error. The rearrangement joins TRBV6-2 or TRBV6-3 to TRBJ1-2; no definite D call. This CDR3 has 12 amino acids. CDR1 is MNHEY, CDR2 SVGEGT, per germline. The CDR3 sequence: CASSSDGYGHTF. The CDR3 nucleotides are TGTGCCAGCAGCTCCGACGGCTATGGCCACACCTTC.

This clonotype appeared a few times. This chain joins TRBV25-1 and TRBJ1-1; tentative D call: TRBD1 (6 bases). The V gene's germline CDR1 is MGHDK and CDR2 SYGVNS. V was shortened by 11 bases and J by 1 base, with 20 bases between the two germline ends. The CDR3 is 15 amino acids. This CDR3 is CASTAPGQRNTEAFF. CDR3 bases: TGTGCCTCAACAGCCCCGGGACAACGGAACACTGAAGCTTTCTTT.

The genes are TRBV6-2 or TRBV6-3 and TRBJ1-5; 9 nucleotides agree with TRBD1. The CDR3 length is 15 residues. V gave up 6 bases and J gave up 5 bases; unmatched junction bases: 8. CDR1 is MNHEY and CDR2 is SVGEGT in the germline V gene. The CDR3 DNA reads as TGTGCCAGCAGATCCGGACAGGGGCTGGATCAGCCCCAGCATTTT. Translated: CASRSGQGLDQPQHF.

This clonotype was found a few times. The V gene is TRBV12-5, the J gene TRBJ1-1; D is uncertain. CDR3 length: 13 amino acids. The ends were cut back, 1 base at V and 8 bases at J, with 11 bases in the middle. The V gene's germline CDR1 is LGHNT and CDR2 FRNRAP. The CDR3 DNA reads TGTGCTAGTGGTTTGGACATCCGCGGGGAAGCTTTCTTT. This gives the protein CASGLDIRGEAFF.

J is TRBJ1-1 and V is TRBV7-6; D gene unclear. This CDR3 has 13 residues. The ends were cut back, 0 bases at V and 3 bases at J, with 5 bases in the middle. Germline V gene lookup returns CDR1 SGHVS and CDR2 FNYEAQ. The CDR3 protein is CASSLADYTEAFF. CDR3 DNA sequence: TGTGCCAGCAGCTTAGCTGATTACACTGAAGCTTTCTTT.

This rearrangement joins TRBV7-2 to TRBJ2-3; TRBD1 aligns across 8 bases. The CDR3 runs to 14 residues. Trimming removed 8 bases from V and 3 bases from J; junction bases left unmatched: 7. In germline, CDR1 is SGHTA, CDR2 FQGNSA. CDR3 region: CASGKGQETDTQYF. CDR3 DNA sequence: TGTGCCAGCGGCAAGGGACAGGAAACAGATACGCAGTATTTT.